What follows are 28 T cell receptor beta chains derived from one specimen sequenced in a study of shared clonotypes between healthy human individuals. TCRdb keeps only in-frame clones here, not all; method: immunoSEQ multiplex PCR. The sample has around 990,000 clones; about 72% are singletons. The source material was memory CD4+ T cells from PBMCs. The sample's subset: CD45RA-negative fraction. These receptors were collected from a man aged 18 to 29 in good health. Some clones in this sample may be carry-over from other donors' samples.

The genes are TRBV27 and TRBJ2-7; 12 nucleotides align to TRBD2. After removal of 7 bases from V and 0 bases from J, the junction contained 7 bases not matched to a gene. Germline-derived CDR1 and CDR2 are MNHEY and SMNVEV (reference sequence). This CDR3 is 16 amino acids long. The CDR3 here is CASMRLAGGPSYEQYF. Here the CDR3 DNA reads TGTGCCAGCATGAGGCTAGCGGGAGGGCCCTCCTACGAGCAGTACTTC.

The chain recombines TRBV19 with TRBJ2-3, with D perhaps matching TRBD2 (6 bases). Trimming shortened V by 6 bases and J by 7 bases, and 14 bases separated the two germline ends. Looked up from germline, CDR1 is LNHDA and CDR2 is SQIVND (reference sequence). The CDR3 loop spans 13 amino acids. The CDR3 bases are TGTGCCAGTAGAGGAGCGGGTGGTAATACGCAGTATTTT. This gives the protein CASRGAGGNTQYF. Drawing the rest from reference TRBV19 and TRBJ2-3, the complete variable domain is DGGITQSPKYLFRKEGQNVTLSCEQNLNHDAMYWYRQDPGQGLRLIYYSQIVNDFQKGDIAEGYSVSREKKESFPLTVTSAQKNPTAFYLCASRGAGGNTQYFGPGTRLTVL.

The gene calls are TRBV5-4 and TRBJ2-7; 7 nucleotides align to TRBD2. The J segment lost 4 bases and the V segment lost 4 bases, leaving 8 bases of the junction unmatched. This CDR3 is 14 amino acids long. Germline V CDR1 and CDR2: SGHNT, YYREEE (reference sequence). The CDR3 bases are TGTGCCAGCAGCCCCTACGGCGGGGGTTACGAGCAGTACTTC. It yields the protein CASSPYGGGYEQYF.

This clone was recorded at least ten times. This chain connects TRBV2 to TRBJ1-4, with a weak D call TRBD1 (5 bases). V lost 6 bases to trimming and J lost 14 bases, with 16 bases between them. CDR3 length: 12 residues. From germline, CDR1 is SNHLY and CDR2 FYNNEI. The CDR3: CASRDPGPLLFF. The CDR3 DNA is TGTGCCAGCAGAGATCCGGGACCGCTTCTGTTTTTT.

The chain links TRBV11-2 to TRBJ1-2; TRBD1 agrees at 8 bases. Trimming took 4 bases from V and 14 from J; bases not matched to a gene: 12. The V gene's germline CDR1 is SGHAT and CDR2 FQNNGV. The CDR3 is 13 amino acids. The chain's CDR3 is CASSSTGAQLETF. DNA for the CDR3: TGTGCCAGCAGCTCGACAGGGGCCCAGCTAGAGACCTTC.

The rearrangement uses TRBV7-3 and TRBJ2-1; no reliable D call. Trimming stripped 2 bases from V and 0 bases from J, with 8 bases between. Germline CDR1 and CDR2: SGHTA and FQGTGA. This CDR3 is built from 15 residues. CDR3 loop: CASSLYWSSYNEQFF. The CDR3 coding sequence is TGTGCCAGCAGCTTATACTGGAGCTCCTACAATGAGCAGTTCTTC.

CDR3 sequence: CASSLDLHANEKLFF. The CDR3 nucleotides read TGTGCCAGCAGCTTGGACTTGCACGCTAATGAAAAACTGTTTTTT. The chain combines TRBV5-4 with TRBJ1-4, with D unclear. This CDR3 comprises 15 residues. Per germline, CDR1 SGHNT and CDR2 YYREEE (reference sequence). V dropped 0 bases and J dropped 3 bases, with 9 bases sitting between them.

The gene calls are TRBV2 and TRBJ1-4; D remains unclear. This CDR3 has 13 residues. Germline values: CDR1 SNHLY, CDR2 FYNNEI. Trimming cost V 7 bases and J 8 bases, with 14 bases left between them. The CDR3: CASMQLPGEKLFF. CDR3 nucleotide sequence: TGTGCCAGCATGCAGCTCCCGGGAGAAAAACTGTTTTTT. Complete variable domain (other parts from reference TRBV2 and TRBJ1-4): EPEVTQTPSHQVTQMGQEVILRCVPISNHLYFYWYRQILGQKVEFLVSFYNNEISEKSEIFDDQFSVERPDGSNFTLKIRSTKLEDSAMYFCASMQLPGEKLFFGSGTQLSVL.

This sequence joins TRBV7-2 and TRBJ2-1, with unresolved D. CDR3 length: 13 amino acids. Germline values: CDR1 SGHTA, CDR2 FQGNSA. V lost 1 base and J 9 bases, leaving 10 bases between the germline ends. The DNA of the CDR3 is TGTGCCAGCAGCTTAGTGGCCAGCGCTGAGCAGTTCTTC. Its protein product is CASSLVASAEQFF.

This clone was recorded a few times. The chain carries TRBV5-4 and TRBJ2-5; D is possibly TRBD1 (6 bases). CDR1 is SGHNT and CDR2 is YYREEE in the germline V gene (reference sequence). V was clipped by 4 bases and J by 1 base, with 8 bases between them. CDR3 length equals 13 residues. The CDR3 nucleotides read TGTGCCAGCAGCAGGGACATCCAAGAGACCCAGTACTTC. This translates into CASSRDIQETQYF.

The V call is TRBV2, the J call TRBJ2-5; no definite D call. Trimming cost V 7 bases and J 2 bases, with 11 bases left between them. The CDR3 sequence is 13 residues long. The germline V gene has CDR1 SNHLY and CDR2 FYNNEI. The CDR3 spells CASKKEEQETQYF. The CDR3 nucleotides are TGTGCCAGCAAGAAAGAGGAACAAGAGACCCAGTACTTC.

V and J are TRBV7-3 and TRBJ2-3, with D perhaps matching TRBD2 (5 bases). The germline V gene has CDR1 SGHTA and CDR2 FQGTGA. Trimming took off 6 bases at V and 1 base at J, with 8 bases between the two ends. The CDR3 runs to 13 residues. The CDR3 coding sequence is TGTGCCAGCAGTGACGGGGGCACAGATACGCAGTATTTT. The encoded protein is CASSDGGTDTQYF. Based on the CDR3 plus reference TRBV7-3 and TRBJ2-3, the full variable domain is GAGVSQTPSNKVTEKGKYVELRCDPISGHTALYWYRQSLGQGPEFLIYFQGTGAADDSGLPNDRFFAVRPEGSVSTLKIQRTERGDSAVYLCASSDGGTDTQYFGPGTRLTVL.

V is TRBV30 and J is TRBJ2-7; TRBD1 is a possible D gene (5 bases). The germline V and J ends were trimmed by 0 bases and 4 bases, with 13 bases remaining between them. Germline assignment: CDR1 GTSNPN and CDR2 SVGIG (reference sequence). The CDR3 length is 14 residues. In nucleotides, the CDR3 is TGTGCCTGGAGTGTTAAGGGGCGGTCTTACGAGCAGTACTTC. This encodes CAWSVKGRSYEQYF.

The V and J genes are TRBV6-5 and TRBJ2-3; D may be TRBD1 or TRBD2 (6 bases each). In germline, CDR1 is MNHEY, CDR2 SVGAGI. Trimming took 0 bases from V and 6 from J, leaving 10 bases between them. This CDR3 contains 14 residues. The CDR3 DNA reads TGTGCCAGCAGTTACTCGAGGGGGGTGGATACGCAGTATTTT. It codes for CASSYSRGVDTQYF.

CDR3 bases: TGTGCCAGGGGTCCGGGGACTAAGCAGTATTTT. The encoded protein is CARGPGTKQYF. The V gene is TRBV21-1, the J gene TRBJ2-3; whether TRBD2, the table's D call, matches the DNA was not checked. TRBV21-1 is a known pseudogene. The CDR3 is 11 amino acids.

The chain has TRBV7-9 and TRBJ2-2; 11 nucleotides agree with TRBD1. Germline V gene lookup returns CDR1 SEHNR and CDR2 FQNEAQ (reference sequence). There are 16 residues in the CDR3. V lost 6 bases and J lost 1; bases outside the gene matches: 4. Here the CDR3 DNA reads TGTGCCAGCAGACTCGGGACAGGGGGGAACACCGGGGAGCTGTTTTTT. Its protein product is CASRLGTGGNTGELFF.

This clone has more than one count but fewer than ten. The genes are TRBV2 and TRBJ2-5, with 10 bases identical to TRBD2. The CDR3 has 14 amino acids. V trimming: 4 bases; J trimming: 5 bases; junction bases outside the gene matches: 4. Germline CDR1 reads SNHLY; CDR2 reads FYNNEI. The CDR3 nucleotides read TGTGCCAGCAGTGCTAGCGGGAGACGGGAGACCCAGTACTTC. Protein sequence: CASSASGRRETQYF. Variable domain in full (rest from reference TRBV2 and TRBJ2-5): EPEVTQTPSHQVTQMGQEVILRCVPISNHLYFYWYRQILGQKVEFLVSFYNNEISEKSEIFDDQFSVERPDGSNFTLKIRSTKLEDSAMYFCASSASGRRETQYFGPGTRLLVL.

CDR3 protein: CASSLSTSSSYEQYF. CDR3 nucleotides: TGTGCCAGCAGCTTATCCACTAGCAGCTCCTACGAGCAGTACTTC. The chain uses TRBV7-2 and TRBJ2-7, with D possibly TRBD2 on 6 matching bases. CDR3 size: 15 residues. The V and J ends lost 2 bases and 0 bases respectively, with 11 bases between them. Germline V gene lookup returns CDR1 SGHTA and CDR2 FQGNSA.

The V gene is TRBV5-1, the J gene TRBJ2-5; D gene ambiguous. Germline V gene data show CDR1 as SGHRS and CDR2 as YFSETQ. The CDR3 totals 12 residues. Between the trimmed V and J ends, which lost 8 bases and 5 bases, there was a span of 13 bases. The CDR3 protein is CASGGEGETQYF. In DNA form, the CDR3 reads TGCGCCAGTGGTGGTGAAGGGGAGACCCAGTACTTC.

Remarks on this clone: The identical CDR3 is also encoded by other nucleotide sequences in the sample. This chain uses TRBV5-1 with TRBJ2-5, with D unresolved. Germline values: CDR1 SGHRS, CDR2 YFSETQ. Trimming shortened V by 1 base and J by 2 bases, and 6 bases separated the two germline ends. This CDR3 has 13 amino acids. In nucleotides, the CDR3 is TGCGCCAGCAGCTTGTCAGCTCAAGAGACCCAGTACTTC. Protein: CASSLSAQETQYF. Full variable domain (rest looked up from reference TRBV5-1 and TRBJ2-5): KAGVTQTPRYLIKTRGQQVTLSCSPISGHRSVSWYQQTPGQGLQFLFEYFSETQRNKGNFPGRFSGRQFSNSRSEMNVSTLELGDSALYLCASSLSAQETQYFGPGTRLLVL.

This rearrangement joins TRBV14 to TRBJ2-3; no clear D gene. This CDR3 has 15 residues. Deletions cut 2 bases from V and 1 base from J, with 10 bases between. CDR1 SGHDN and CDR2 FVKESK come from the germline V gene. This CDR3 is CASSQLDERTDTQYF. CDR3 DNA sequence: TGTGCCAGCAGCCAACTTGACGAACGCACAGATACGCAGTATTTT.

This clone has more than one count but fewer than ten. At the DNA level, this CDR3 is encoded by other sequences in the same sample as well. The chain is built from TRBV2 and TRBJ1-1; the D is unclear. V lost 5 bases to trimming and J lost 11 bases, with 15 bases between them. The CDR3 has 12 amino acids. The germline CDR1 and CDR2 sequences are SNHLY and FYNNEI. CDR3 in DNA: TGTGCCAGCAGTCCCCACAGCGAGGACGCTTTCTTT. It encodes CASSPHSEDAFF.

The table lists this clone with a few counts. The rearrangement uses TRBV30 and TRBJ1-4, with D uncertain. V was pared by 2 bases and J by 13 bases, with 17 bases between. Per the germline V gene, CDR1 is GTSNPN and CDR2 is SVGIG (reference sequence). This CDR3 region has 13 residues. In nucleotides, the CDR3 is TGTGCCTGGAGTCACGGGCCTTCATGGGGACTGTTTTTT. It yields the protein CAWSHGPSWGLFF.

This clone was seen a few times. The J gene is TRBJ1-4, the V gene TRBV6-1, with 8 bases lining up with TRBD1. After removal of 2 bases from V and 8 bases from J, the junction contained 4 bases not matched to a gene. This CDR3 spans 14 amino acids. Germline CDR1 reads MNHNS; CDR2 reads SASEGT. CDR3 bases: TGTGCCAGCAGTGAACAGGGGGCTGTCGAAAAACTGTTTTTT. This gives the protein CASSEQGAVEKLFF.

This chain connects TRBV6-5 to TRBJ1-2; perhaps TRBD1 as D (6 bases). V lost 2 bases, J lost 2 bases, and 15 bases lay in between. This CDR3 is 16 amino acids long. Germline assignment: CDR1 MNHEY and CDR2 SVGAGI. The CDR3 DNA reads as TGTGCCAGCAGTTACCGGGGACAAGGGACCAACTATGGCTACACCTTC. Its translation: CASSYRGQGTNYGYTF.

V gene TRBV4-1 combines with J gene TRBJ1-2, with D perhaps matching TRBD1 (5 bases). CDR3 length: 16 amino acids. The germline V gene encodes CDR1 MGHRA and CDR2 YSYEKL. Trimming pared 4 bases from V and 3 bases from J, leaving 18 bases between. The CDR3 DNA reads as TGCGCCAGCAGCCCCGCTATGGGAGGGGCTCACTATGGCTACACCTTC. Its protein product is CASSPAMGGAHYGYTF.

The chain employs TRBV28 and TRBJ1-2; D is undetermined. This CDR3 is built from 13 residues. Trimming left V 4 bases short and J 6 bases short, with 12 bases between. Per the germline V gene, CDR1 is MDHEN and CDR2 is SYDVKM. For the CDR3, the DNA is TGTGCCAGCAGTTATGGGTTTGGTGATGGCTACACCTTC. Translation gives CASSYGFGDGYTF.

This chain links TRBV2 with TRBJ2-5; 9 bases agree with TRBD1. This CDR3 spans 14 amino acids. The germline V gene has CDR1 SNHLY and CDR2 FYNNEI. V lost 6 bases to trimming and J lost 5 bases; unmatched junction nucleotides: 7. The CDR3 sequence is CASSPRTGVETQYF. CDR3 nucleotides: TGTGCCAGCAGCCCCAGGACAGGGGTGGAGACCCAGTACTTC.